The present entry profiles one T cell receptor (beta chain) with its context. Its specificity is unknown. This record belongs to a study of T cell repertoires in ileal Crohn's disease. Study-wide context: At surgery, under 40% of patients smoked, with median disease duration 7.9 years.

The CDR3 totals 16 residues. Germline assignment: CDR1 SGHNT and CDR2 YYREEE (reference sequence). Trimming left V 1 base short and J 5 bases short, with 17 bases between. Study outcomes and limitations: Clonal expansions were more frequent in active smokers than non-smokers at surgery. Clonality above 26.8% at surgery always came with endoscopic recurrence.

Per sample, roughly 500 nanograms of biopsy DNA were TCRB immunosequenced. The repertoire was sequenced with immunoSEQ multiplex PCR; TCRdb's copy has only in-frame clones and lacks some. The sample records under 35,000 clones, roughly 77% being singletons. This receptor was identified in an adult with Crohn's disease. The rearrangement uses TRBV5-4 and TRBJ2-3, with D possibly matching TRBD2 (6 bases). Specimen: ileal tissue. DNA for the CDR3: TGTGCCAGCAGCTTGCGGGGGACGGGACCTGGAGATACGCAGTATTTT. Translating it yields CASSLRGTGPGDTQYF.